Included here is one TCR beta chain sequence, with context. Antigen: not known. The data were taken from a study of shared clonotypes between healthy human individuals. For the study at large: A donor's plate count was three for CD4 naive and three for CD4 memory; CD8 naive had two and CD8 memory one. Study-wide points: Shared clonotypes: roughly 4.5% naive CD4, around 3.5% naive CD8, 2.3% memory CD4, under 0.5% memory CD8.

The V gene's germline CDR1 is SGHRS and CDR2 YFSETQ. The CDR3 is 14 amino acids. Trimming took 0 bases from V and 2 from J, leaving 9 bases between them. Sorted-subset replicate PCR reactions contained 150 to 200 ng DNA, corresponding to about 30,000 T cell genomes. Measured with immunoSEQ multiplex PCR; TCRdb has only the in-frame clones, and not every one. Altogether some 2,000,000 clones are present, 90% to 97% being singletons, with the ten largest covering around 0.13%. This TCR was recovered from a man between 18 and 35 years old in good health. Sequencing was performed on naive CD4+ T cells sorted from blood. Described subset: CD45RA+ positively selected. V usage is TRBV5-1 and J usage is TRBJ2-7; tentative D call: TRBD1 (6 bases). The CDR3 is CASSLEYRAYEQYF. Written as DNA, the CDR3 is TGCGCCAGCAGCTTGGAGTACAGGGCCTACGAGCAGTACTTC.